Sequencing of this T cell receptor beta chain was carried out in a study of radiation and T cells in renal cell carcinoma. Study context: Nephrectomy followed 15 Gy stereotactic body radiation by 4 weeks. Study observations and caveats: No pretreatment tumor biopsies were available for baseline clonotypes.

Time point specified: blood 2 weeks post-SBRT. Treatment noted: 15 Gy SBRT to primary tumor, nephrectomy 4 weeks later. This renal cell carcinoma was of the clear cell type. Germline values: CDR1 SGDLS, CDR2 YYNGEE. The CDR3 has 13 amino acids. Germline trimming cut 2 bases from V and 10 bases from J; bases unmatched to any gene: 5. As concerns this clone: The antigen is not known.

Sequencing used immunoSEQ multiplex PCR; TCRdb keeps in-frame clones, though not all of them. Among 100,000 to 150,000 clones listed, 65% to 85% were seen once. The chain links TRBV9 to TRBJ2-1; 8 nucleotides agree with TRBD2. The source was blood, collected from a patient whose treatment included radiotherapy and nephrectomy. This clonotype originated in a man in his forties or fifties with renal cell carcinoma. DNA of the CDR3: TGTGCCAGCAGCGTCCGTCCTAGCGGGGAGCAGTTCTTC. Translating it yields CASSVRPSGEQFF.